This is a list of T cell receptor beta chains from one sample in a study of long-term antiretroviral therapy in people with HIV. The assay was immunoSEQ multiplex PCR, and TCRdb's table has in-frame clones only and misses some. This sample has about 33,000 clones, with roughly 95% found just once. Source: unsorted PBMCs, taken 6.5 to 6.9 years after starting antiretroviral therapy. These receptors were taken from a man younger than 40 with HIV. Both conserved end residues are part of each CDR3.

v_call cdr3_aa
TRBV29-1 CSVETFTSASGGGEQFF
TRBV29-1 CSVEDGTGNEQFF
TRBV9 CASSAHSGEDEQYF
TRBV5-1 CASSPRDRGGTEAFF
TRBV7-2 CASSVDLGAYNSPLHF
TRBV5-1 CASSLRVGFSYEQYF
TRBV7-6 CASSLDPGHDYGYTF
TRBV6-5 CASTGGRAGNTIYF
TRBV5-5 CASSLSGGPPTDTQYF
TRBV5-8 CASSLYQEGTNEKLFF
TRBV7-2 CASSLVNSGSDPYNEQFF
TRBV15 CATSREDTGVYEQYF
TRBV10-3 CAISDTDSGEQYF
TRBV19 CASSPPEREETQYF
TRBV10-3 CAISESTWGSGRVNEQFF
TRBV6-5 CASSLRRRVEQYF
TRBV11-1 CASSLETGEYEQYF
TRBV7-8 CASSLEGGDYGYTF
TRBV7-2 CASSLVSSQGNTEAFF
TRBV30 CAWSTGYTTEAFF
TRBV4-1 CASSQDHLFRGTGETEAFF
TRBV29-1 CSVPRTAGSTDTQYF
TRBV27 CASSHRTTYEQYF
TRBV6-6 CASSGDSTYEQYF
TRBV2 CASSKWWGGQDDSGANVLTF
TRBV9 CASSGTFTDTQYF
TRBV5-1 CASSLEGQGYYGYTF
TRBV7-9 CASSLGVSYEQYF
TRBV6-1 CASSDHGTSTNEKLFF
TRBV19 CASSIDRLAGDRDIGTQYF
TRBV19 CASIEGLTGELFF
TRBV11-3 CASSLNQLTEAFF
TRBV9 CASSGGVRGPNYGYTF
TRBV15 CATSTLQGVDTGELFF
TRBV7-2 CASSVSGLTNEKLFF
TRBV15 CATSRTRVETQYF
TRBV6-5 CASSYSPGTTRGYTF
TRBV13 CASSGRDISYEQYF
TRBV7-2 CASSGPGLSTDTQYF
TRBV10-3 CAISGGQGPSPLHF
TRBV6-1 CASSALPGQGGGQPQHF
TRBV5-4 CASSLGSGGAITGELFF
TRBV10-1 CASGTYGATYGYTF
TRBV9 CASSRDRGSYGYTF
TRBV6-6 CASSYDYNEQFF